This T cell receptor beta chain originates from a study of blood T cell repertoires in COVID-19. Only in-frame clones appear in the TCRdb table, and some are missing; sequencing was by immunoSEQ multiplex PCR. Among roughly 48,000 clones listed, almost 90% were seen once. Looked up from germline, CDR1 is SGDLS and CDR2 is YYNGEE. CDR3 size: 16 residues. V lost 4 bases, J lost 0 bases, and 16 bases lay in between. This clone was counted a single time. The sequence was collected from a human donor in a cohort sampled during active COVID-19. The sample comprised peripheral blood. The chain has TRBV9 and TRBJ1-2, with D tentatively TRBD1 (6 bases). This CDR3 is CASSHDTGSANYGYTF. CDR3 DNA sequence: TGTGCCAGCAGCCACGATACAGGGTCTGCTAACTATGGCTACACCTTC.